This TCR beta chain came from a study of blood T cell repertoires in COVID-19. Study in general: The study drew acute and convalescent COVID-19 samples from the United States, Italy and Spain. The analysed material was cDNA or gDNA that came from T cells, B-cell-depleted T cells, or PBMCs.

In the original analysis: It was from reference gene primer amplification that nucleated cell counts were estimated. Sequencing was performed with immunoSEQ multiplex PCR; in TCRdb, only in-frame clones are kept and a portion is missing. V, J and clone size are taken as reported in that table, and D and trimming were inferred from the DNA itself. The data show approximately 210,000 clones, approximately 82% seen once. As regards this clone: Different DNA sequences within this sample yield the same CDR3.

Sequencing used peripheral blood. This receptor was obtained from a woman in her 50s with acute or convalescent COVID-19.

CDR3 sequence reads: CASSPPGGYGYTF. The CDR3 DNA sequence: TGTGCCAGCAGTCCCCCCGGGGGATATGGCTACACCTTC. The chain joins TRBV12-3 or TRBV12-4 to TRBJ1-2; TRBD1 might be the D (5 bases). V shed 5 bases and J shed 5 bases, with 12 bases lying between them. The CDR3 totals 13 residues.